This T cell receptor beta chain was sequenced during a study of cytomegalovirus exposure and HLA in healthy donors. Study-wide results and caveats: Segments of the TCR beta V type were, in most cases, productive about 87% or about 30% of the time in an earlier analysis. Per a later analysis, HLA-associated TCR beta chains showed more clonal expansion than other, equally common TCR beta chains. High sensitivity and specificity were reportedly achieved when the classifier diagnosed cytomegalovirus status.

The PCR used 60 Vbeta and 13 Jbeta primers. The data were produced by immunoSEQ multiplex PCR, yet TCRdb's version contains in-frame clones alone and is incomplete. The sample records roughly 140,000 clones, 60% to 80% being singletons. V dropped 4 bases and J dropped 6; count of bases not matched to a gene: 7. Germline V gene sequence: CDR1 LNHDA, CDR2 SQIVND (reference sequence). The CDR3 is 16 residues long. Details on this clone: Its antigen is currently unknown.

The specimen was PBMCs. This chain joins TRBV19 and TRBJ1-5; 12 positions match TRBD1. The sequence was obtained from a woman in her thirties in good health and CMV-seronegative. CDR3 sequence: CASSTGTGGYGQPQHF. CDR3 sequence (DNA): TGTGCCAGTAGTACCGGGACAGGGGGCTATGGTCAGCCCCAGCATTTT.